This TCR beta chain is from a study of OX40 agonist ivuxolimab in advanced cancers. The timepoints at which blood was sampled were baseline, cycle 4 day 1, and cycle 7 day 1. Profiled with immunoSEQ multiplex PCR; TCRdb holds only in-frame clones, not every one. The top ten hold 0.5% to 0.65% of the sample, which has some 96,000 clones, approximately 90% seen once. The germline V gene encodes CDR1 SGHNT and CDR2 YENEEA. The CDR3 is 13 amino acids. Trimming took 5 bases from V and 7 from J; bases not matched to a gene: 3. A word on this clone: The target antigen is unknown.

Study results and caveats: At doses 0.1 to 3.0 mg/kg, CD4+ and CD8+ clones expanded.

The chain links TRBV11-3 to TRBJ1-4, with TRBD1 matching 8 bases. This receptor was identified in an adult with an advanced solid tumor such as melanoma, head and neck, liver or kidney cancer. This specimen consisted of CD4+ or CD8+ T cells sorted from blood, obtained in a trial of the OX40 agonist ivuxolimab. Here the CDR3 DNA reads TGTGCCAGCAGCAAGGGACAGGTTGAAAAACTGTTTTTT. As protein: CASSKGQVEKLFF.